What follows are 19 T cell receptor beta chains derived from one specimen sequenced in a study of blood T cell repertoires in COVID-19. Libraries were prepared by immunoSEQ multiplex PCR; TCRdb keeps only in-frame clonotypes and omits some of them. The table lists 250,000 to 400,000 clones, around 87% of them singletons, with about 5.7% in the top ten. The sample was PBMCs or T cells enriched from blood (not recorded which). These TCRs come from a woman in her thirties who had recovered from COVID-19.

As DNA, the CDR3 is TGTGCCAGCAGCGTCCGATGGGGGCATGGCTACACCTTC. Its protein is CASSVRWGHGYTF. The chain has TRBV3-1 (or the pseudogene TRBV3-2) and TRBJ1-2; D perhaps matches TRBD1 (6 bases). In germline, CDR1 is LGHDT, CDR2 YNNKEL (reference sequence). The V end was cut by 5 bases, the J end by 6 bases, with 13 bases between. The CDR3 sequence is 13 residues long.

CDR3 amino acids: CASSLESYSNTEAFF. The CDR3 coding sequence is TGTGCCAGCAGCTTGGAAAGCTACTCGAACACTGAAGCTTTCTTT. The chain recombines TRBV5-6 with TRBJ1-1, with unresolved D. The CDR3 consists of 15 residues. Germline-derived CDR1 and CDR2 are SGHDT and YYEEEE. Trimming removed 0 bases at V and 1 base at J, with 10 bases between.

This clone came up once. The rearrangement links TRBV27 to TRBJ2-1, with D maybe TRBD2 (5 bases). Germline CDR1 MNHEY, CDR2 SMNVEV (reference sequence). This CDR3 is 15 amino acids long. Trimming took off 5 bases at V and 4 bases at J, with 15 bases between the two ends. The CDR3 DNA sequence: TGTGCCAGCAGTCCGAGCGGCGCCCAGTACAATGAGCAGTTCTTC. It is translated as CASSPSGAQYNEQFF.

The chain couples TRBV2 to TRBJ2-2; 10 nucleotides line up with TRBD2. CDR1 and CDR2 (germline): SNHLY, FYNNEI. This CDR3 spans 15 amino acids. V shed 5 bases, J shed 12 bases, and the junction held 12 bases outside the gene matches. In DNA, the CDR3 is TGTGCCAGCAGTAGAGCGGGGGGGGCCGAGGTGAAGCTGTTTTTT. Translated, it gives CASSRAGGAEVKLFF.

The chain employs TRBV13 and TRBJ2-7; perhaps TRBD2 as D (6 bases). This CDR3 contains 15 residues. V was cut by 3 bases and J by 2 bases, with 14 bases left in between. Germline CDR1 is PRHDT and CDR2 is FYEKMQ (reference sequence). CDR3 sequence (DNA): TGTGCCAGCAGCTTTCGGGGAGGTACTACCTACGAGCAGTACTTC. Encoded protein: CASSFRGGTTYEQYF.

This rearrangement joins TRBV30 to TRBJ1-2, with a possible D match to TRBD1 (5 bases). Germline-derived CDR1 and CDR2 are GTSNPN and SVGIG (reference sequence). The CDR3 extends over 14 amino acids. Trimming shortened V by 2 bases and J by 3 bases, and 13 bases separated the two germline ends. DNA for the CDR3: TGTGCCTGGAGTACACAGGTTGATGACTATGGCTACACCTTC. It is translated as CAWSTQVDDYGYTF.

CDR3 bases: TGTGCCAGTAGTATAGGGCCGAATCAGCCCCAGCATTTT. This translates into CASSIGPNQPQHF. The V call is TRBV19, the J call TRBJ1-5; D gene ambiguous. With 1 base removed from V and 4 bases from J, the gap between germline ends came to 5 bases. Germline V gene sequence: CDR1 LNHDA, CDR2 SQIVND (reference sequence). CDR3 length equals 13 residues.

The chain couples TRBV9 to TRBJ1-6; possible D gene TRBD1, 5 bases. This CDR3 region has 15 residues. Germline V gene data show CDR1 as SGDLS and CDR2 as YYNGEE. V gave up 3 bases and J gave up 6 bases, with 13 bases separating them. The CDR3 DNA reads TGTGCCAGCAGCGAGGGGTGGGGGGGTAATTCACCCCTCCACTTT. Its translation is CASSEGWGGNSPLHF.

J is TRBJ2-7 and V is TRBV7-2; D remains unclear. V lost 0 bases to trimming and J lost 0 bases, with 9 bases between them. Germline V gene sequence: CDR1 SGHTA, CDR2 FQGNSA. The CDR3 is 15 residues long. The DNA for the CDR3 is TGTGCCAGCAGCTTAGCGGGCCCCAGCTCCTACGAGCAGTACTTC. This encodes CASSLAGPSSYEQYF.

This CDR3 reads CASSIGLAGGETQYF. In nucleotides, the CDR3 is TGTGCCAGCAGCATCGGACTAGCGGGGGGAGAGACCCAGTACTTC. This chain links TRBV9 with TRBJ2-5; 14 nucleotides line up with TRBD2. Germline CDR1 reads SGDLS; CDR2 reads YYNGEE. This CDR3 is 15 amino acids long. Trimming took 4 bases from V and 4 from J; bases not matched to a gene: 3.

The V gene is TRBV5-1, the J gene TRBJ2-2; 15 bases are shared with TRBD2. The germline gives CDR1 SGHRS, CDR2 YFSETQ. V lost 7 bases, J lost 5 bases, and 6 bases stayed unmatched. The CDR3 totals 16 residues. The CDR3 DNA reads TGCGCCAGCGGACTAGCGGGGGGGCTCGGAACCGGGGAGCTGTTTTTT. Amino acid sequence: CASGLAGGLGTGELFF.

The chain employs TRBV30 and TRBJ1-3; TRBD1 agrees at 10 bases. The CDR3 extends over 14 amino acids. Germline CDR1 and CDR2: GTSNPN and SVGIG (reference sequence). Trimming cost V 0 bases and J 7 bases; bases outside gene matches: 3. The CDR3 loop reads CAWSVGTGANTIYF. In DNA, the CDR3 is TGTGCCTGGAGTGTGGGGACAGGGGCTAACACCATATATTTT.

The chain is built from TRBV5-1 and TRBJ2-3, with TRBD2 matching 11 bases. J gave up 3 bases and V 0 bases, and 6 bases lay outside the gene matches. The germline V gene has CDR1 SGHRS and CDR2 YFSETQ. This CDR3 region has 17 residues. CDR3 sequence reads: CASSLVLAGGATDTQYF. CDR3 sequence (DNA): TGCGCCAGCAGCTTGGTTTTAGCGGGGGGGGCAACAGATACGCAGTATTTT.

This chain links TRBV7-9 with TRBJ1-2; D possibly corresponds to TRBD1 (6 bases). The CDR3 length is 15 residues. The V and J ends lost 5 bases and 4 bases respectively, with 17 bases between them. Germline lookup yields CDR1 SEHNR and CDR2 FQNEAQ (reference sequence). The CDR3 sequence is CASSPKGENPYGYTF. The CDR3 nucleotides are TGTGCCAGCAGCCCCAAGGGGGAAAACCCCTATGGCTACACCTTC.

This clone was seen a handful of times. The chain has TRBV6-1 and TRBJ1-1, with D unresolved. This CDR3 spans 15 amino acids. V was clipped by 3 bases and J by 1 base, with 12 bases between them. CDR1 and CDR2 from the germline V gene are MNHNS and SASEGT. DNA of the CDR3: TGTGCCAGCAGTGATCCGTCCCGAGCGAACACTGAAGCTTTCTTT. Protein sequence: CASSDPSRANTEAFF.

The rearrangement joins TRBV4-1 to TRBJ1-6, with D possibly matching TRBD1 (5 bases). Trimming removed 4 bases from V and 5 bases from J, with 15 bases in between. The CDR3 has 16 residues. CDR1 and CDR2 (germline): MGHRA, YSYEKL. In DNA form, the CDR3 reads TGCGCCAGCAGCCTGATACGACAGAGCGATAATTCACCCCTCCACTTT. Its translation is CASSLIRQSDNSPLHF.

V and J are TRBV29-1 and TRBJ1-2; 9 positions match TRBD1. V lost 3 bases, J lost 5 bases, and 4 bases stayed unmatched. The CDR3 is 13 residues long. The V gene's germline CDR1 is SQVTM and CDR2 ANQGSEA. The CDR3 reads CSVDLTGGYGYTF. In DNA form, the CDR3 reads TGCAGCGTTGATCTGACAGGGGGGTATGGCTACACCTTC.

This clone was recorded once. V gene TRBV19 combines with J gene TRBJ2-7; 7 bases fit TRBD1. Trimming at V came to 4 bases and at J to 5 bases, leaving 14 bases not matched to a gene. In germline, CDR1 is LNHDA, CDR2 SQIVND (reference sequence). CDR3 size: 16 residues. The CDR3: CASSSRPRQGFHEQYF. The CDR3, as DNA: TGTGCCAGTAGTAGCAGGCCGAGACAGGGATTCCACGAGCAGTACTTC.

The CDR3 here is CASSQVLTGGLSNEKLFF. CDR3 nucleotides: TGCGCCAGCAGCCAAGTGCTGACAGGGGGCCTTTCTAATGAAAAACTGTTTTTT. The V gene is TRBV4-1, the J gene TRBJ1-4; 10 bases agree with TRBD1. Looked up from germline, CDR1 is MGHRA and CDR2 is YSYEKL. Trimming removed 1 base from V and 3 bases from J; junction bases left unmatched: 8. The CDR3 is 18 amino acids.